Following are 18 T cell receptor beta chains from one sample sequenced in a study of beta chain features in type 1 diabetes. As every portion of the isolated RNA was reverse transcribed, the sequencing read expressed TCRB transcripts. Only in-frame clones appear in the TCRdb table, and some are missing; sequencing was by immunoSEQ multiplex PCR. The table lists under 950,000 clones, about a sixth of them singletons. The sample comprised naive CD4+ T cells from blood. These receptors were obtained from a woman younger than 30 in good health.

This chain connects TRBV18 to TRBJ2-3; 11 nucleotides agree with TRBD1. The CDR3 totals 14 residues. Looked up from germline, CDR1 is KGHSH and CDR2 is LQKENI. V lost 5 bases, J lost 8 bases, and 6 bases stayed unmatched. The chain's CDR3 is CASSTGQGVATQYF. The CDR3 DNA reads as TGTGCCAGCTCAACGGGACAGGGGGTCGCTACGCAGTATTTT. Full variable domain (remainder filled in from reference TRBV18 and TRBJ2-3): NAGVMQNPRHLVRRRGQEARLRCSPMKGHSHVYWYRQLPEEGLKFMVYLQKENIIDESGMPKERFSAEFPKEGPSILRIQQVVRGDSAAYFCASSTGQGVATQYFGPGTRLTVL.

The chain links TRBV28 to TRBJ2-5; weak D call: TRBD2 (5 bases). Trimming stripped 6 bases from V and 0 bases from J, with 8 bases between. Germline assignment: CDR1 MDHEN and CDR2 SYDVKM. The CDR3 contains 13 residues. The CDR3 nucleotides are TGTGCCAGCAGCGGACTGTACCAAGAGACCCAGTACTTC. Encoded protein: CASSGLYQETQYF.

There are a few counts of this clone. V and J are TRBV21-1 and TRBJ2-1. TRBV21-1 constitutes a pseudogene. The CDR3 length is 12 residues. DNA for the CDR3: TGTGCCAGCGTTCCGTTTGGGGATGAGCAGTTCTTC. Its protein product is CASVPFGDEQFF.

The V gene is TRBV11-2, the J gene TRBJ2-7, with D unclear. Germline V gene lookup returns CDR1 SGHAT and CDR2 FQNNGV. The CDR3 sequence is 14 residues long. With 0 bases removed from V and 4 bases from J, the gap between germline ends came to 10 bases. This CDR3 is CASSLDLGKYEQYF. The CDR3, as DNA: TGTGCCAGCAGCTTAGATCTGGGGAAGTACGAGCAGTACTTC.

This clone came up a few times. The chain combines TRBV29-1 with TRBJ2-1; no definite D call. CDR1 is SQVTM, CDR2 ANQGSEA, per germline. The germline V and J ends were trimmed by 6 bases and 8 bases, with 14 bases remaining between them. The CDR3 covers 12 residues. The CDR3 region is CSVTPGWDEQFF. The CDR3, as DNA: TGCAGCGTCACACCTGGGTGGGATGAGCAGTTCTTC.

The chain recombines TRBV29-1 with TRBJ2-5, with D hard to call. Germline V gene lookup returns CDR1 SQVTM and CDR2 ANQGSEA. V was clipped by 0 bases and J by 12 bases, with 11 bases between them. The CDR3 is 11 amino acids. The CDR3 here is CSVEDPATEYF. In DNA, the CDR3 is TGCAGCGTTGAAGATCCGGCTACTGAGTACTTC.

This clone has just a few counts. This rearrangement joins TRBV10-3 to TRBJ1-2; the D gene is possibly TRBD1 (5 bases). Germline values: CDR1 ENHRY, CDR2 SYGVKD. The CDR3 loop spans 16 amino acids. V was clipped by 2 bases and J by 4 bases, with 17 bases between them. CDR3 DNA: TGTGCCATCAGTGAGACGTTCAGGGATTTTAGCTATGGCTACACCTTC. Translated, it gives CAISETFRDFSYGYTF.

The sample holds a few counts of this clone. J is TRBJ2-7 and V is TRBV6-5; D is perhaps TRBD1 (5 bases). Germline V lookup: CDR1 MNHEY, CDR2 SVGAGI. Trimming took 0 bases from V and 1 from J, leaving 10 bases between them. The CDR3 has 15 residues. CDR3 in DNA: TGTGCCAGCAGTTACTCGCAGGCAGGGTCCTACGAGCAGTACTTC. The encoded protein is CASSYSQAGSYEQYF.

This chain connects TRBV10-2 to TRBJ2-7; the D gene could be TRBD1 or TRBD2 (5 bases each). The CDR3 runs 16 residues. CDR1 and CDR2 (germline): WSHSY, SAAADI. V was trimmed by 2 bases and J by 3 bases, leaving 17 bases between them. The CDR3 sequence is CASSEHGREPFYEQYF. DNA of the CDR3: TGCGCCAGCAGTGAGCACGGCAGGGAGCCCTTCTACGAGCAGTACTTC.

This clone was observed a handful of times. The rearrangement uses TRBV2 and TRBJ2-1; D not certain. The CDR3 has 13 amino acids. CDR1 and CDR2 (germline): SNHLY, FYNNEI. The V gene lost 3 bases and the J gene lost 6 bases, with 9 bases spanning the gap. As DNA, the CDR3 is TGTGCCAGCAGTGATCTGTTAGGCAATGAGCAGTTCTTC. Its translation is CASSDLLGNEQFF.

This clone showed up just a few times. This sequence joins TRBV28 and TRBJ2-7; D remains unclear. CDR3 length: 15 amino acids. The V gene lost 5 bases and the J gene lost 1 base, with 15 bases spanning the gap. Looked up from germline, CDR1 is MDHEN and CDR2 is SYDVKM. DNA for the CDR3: TGTGCCAGCAGTATACGACCGGGTAAATCCTACGAGCAGTACTTC. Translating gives CASSIRPGKSYEQYF.

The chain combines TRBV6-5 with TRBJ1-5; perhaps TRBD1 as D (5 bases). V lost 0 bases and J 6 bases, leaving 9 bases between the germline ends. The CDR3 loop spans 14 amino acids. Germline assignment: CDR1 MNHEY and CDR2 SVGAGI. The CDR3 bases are TGTGCCAGCAGTTACTCCCAAGGGGTTCAGCCCCAGCATTTT. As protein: CASSYSQGVQPQHF.

The DNA of the CDR3 is TGTGCCAGCAGTGGGCCGGGACAGGGGTTCTACAATGAGCAGTTCTTC. Translation gives CASSGPGQGFYNEQFF. The chain combines TRBV6-1 with TRBJ2-1; 10 nucleotides match TRBD1. Germline values: CDR1 MNHNS, CDR2 SASEGT. There are 16 residues in the CDR3. V shed 4 bases and J 3 bases; nucleotides not matched to a gene: 6.

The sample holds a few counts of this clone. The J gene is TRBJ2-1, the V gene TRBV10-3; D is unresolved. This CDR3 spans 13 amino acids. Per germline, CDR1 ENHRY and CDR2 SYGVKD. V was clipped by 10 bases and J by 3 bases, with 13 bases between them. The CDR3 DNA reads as TGTGCCACCCTATCGACTCTCTACAATGAGCAGTTCTTC. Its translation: CATLSTLYNEQFF.

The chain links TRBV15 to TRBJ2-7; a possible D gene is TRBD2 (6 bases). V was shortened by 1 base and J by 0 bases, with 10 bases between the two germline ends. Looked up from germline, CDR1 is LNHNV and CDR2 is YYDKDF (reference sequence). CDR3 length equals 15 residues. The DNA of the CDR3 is TGTGCCACCAGCAGAGGCCAGCGGGCCTCCTACGAGCAGTACTTC. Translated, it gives CATSRGQRASYEQYF. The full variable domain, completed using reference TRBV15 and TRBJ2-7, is DAMVIQNPRYQVTQFGKPVTLSCSQTLNHNVMYWYQQKSSQAPKLLFHYYDKDFNNEADTPDNFQSRRPNTSFCFLDIRSPGLGDTAMYLCATSRGQRASYEQYFGPGTRLTVT.

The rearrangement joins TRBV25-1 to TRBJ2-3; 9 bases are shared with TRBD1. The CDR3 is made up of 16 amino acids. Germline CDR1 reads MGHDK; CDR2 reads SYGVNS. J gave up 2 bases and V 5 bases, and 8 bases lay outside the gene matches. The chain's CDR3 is CASSKRQGVLTDTQYF. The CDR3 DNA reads TGTGCCAGCAGTAAGCGACAGGGGGTTCTCACAGATACGCAGTATTTT.

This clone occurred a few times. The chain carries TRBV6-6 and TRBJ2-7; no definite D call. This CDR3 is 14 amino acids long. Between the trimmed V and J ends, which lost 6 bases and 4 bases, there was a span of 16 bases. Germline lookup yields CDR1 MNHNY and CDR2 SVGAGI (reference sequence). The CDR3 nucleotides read TGTGCCAGCAGCCCTCCAGCGATCGGGTACGAGCAGTACTTC. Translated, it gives CASSPPAIGYEQYF.

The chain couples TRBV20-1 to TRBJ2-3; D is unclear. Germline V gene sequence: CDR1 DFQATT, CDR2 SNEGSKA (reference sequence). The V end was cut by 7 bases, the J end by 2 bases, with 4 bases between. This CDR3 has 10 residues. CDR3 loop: CSVDTDTQYF. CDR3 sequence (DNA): TGCAGTGTCGACACAGATACGCAGTATTTT.